The T cell receptor beta chain under discussion was sequenced for a study of identical twins. Whole-study findings and limits: Cord blood's abundant beta clonotypes had fewer insertions, unlike memory repertoires.

Carrying unique molecular identifiers, the cDNA also gained a universal primer site through template switching. In TCRdb, the 5' RACE reads were re-called with MiXCR into one record per CDR3 protein. The sample comprises approximately 670,000 distinct CDR3 sequences, 5.5% to 6.5% of which are singletons, and 1.5% to 2% rests with the top ten. There are 18 residues in the CDR3. CDR1 and CDR2 from the germline V gene are SGHTA and FQGTGA. V lost 4 bases and J lost 6; bases outside the gene matches: 16. About this clonotype: Its matching antigen is unknown.

This sequence originates from a man aged 18 to 29 in good health. The J gene is TRBJ2-1, the V gene TRBV7-3, with 9 positions matching TRBD2. Sequenced material: naive T cells sorted from blood. This CDR3 reads CASSSPDLSGSLGNEQFF. CDR3 DNA: TGTGCCAGCAGCTCTCCGGACCTTAGCGGGAGCCTCGGCAATGAGCAGTTCTTC. The full variable domain, with the rest looked up from reference TRBV7-3 and TRBJ2-1, is GAGVSQTPSNKVTEKGKYVELRCDPISGHTALYWYRQSLGQGPEFLIYFQGTGAADDSGLPNDRFFAVRPEGSVSTLKIQRTERGDSAVYLCASSSPDLSGSLGNEQFFGPGTRLTVL.